The rows below give T cell receptor beta chains drawn from one sample of a study of blood T cell repertoires in COVID-19. The method was immunoSEQ multiplex PCR; TCRdb's version includes in-frame clones alone and lacks a portion of them. The sample yields some 220,000 clones, roughly 84% seen once. Sequenced material: peripheral blood. The receptors were sampled from a woman aged 25-40 years who had recovered from COVID-19. CDR3s include the opening cysteine and the closing phenylalanine or tryptophan. Fields, in order: J gene, clone size, D gene, V gene, CDR3 DNA, CDR3 protein. D genes are given only for firm matches. Expanded clones are given a class, and other clones once, few, many or no size at all.

TRBJ2-5 - - TRBV3-1/TRBV3-2 TGTGCCAGCAGTCAGCCTACGGAGGGAAAAGAGACCCAGTACTTC CASSQPTEGKETQYF
TRBJ2-5 - TRBD1 TRBV27 TGTGCCAGCAGCCGGATGGCTAGCCAGGGGGTCGAGACCCAGTACTTC CASSRMASQGVETQYF
TRBJ1-2 few TRBD1 TRBV2 TGTGCCAGCAGGGCGGGACAGGGAGGCTACACCTTC CASRAGQGGYTF
TRBJ1-2 once - TRBV6-6 TGTGCCAGCAGTCTCCGCGGGGCCGAGAATGGCTACACCTTC CASSLRGAENGYTF
TRBJ1-5 medium-sized - TRBV24-1 TGTGCCACCAGTGAAACAGGGTTGGGCAATCAGCCCCAGCATTTT CATSETGLGNQPQHF
TRBJ1-1 - - TRBV29-1 TGCAGCGTTGCCCCGGGGATAAACACTGAAGCTTTCTTT CSVAPGINTEAFF
TRBJ2-7 few TRBD2 TRBV7-2 TGTGCCAGCGGCGGGACTAGCGGGAGAATGACTTCCGAGCAGTACTTC CASGGTSGRMTSEQYF
TRBJ2-7 - TRBD1 TRBV9 TGTGCCAGCAGCGTAGGTACCGGCAGGGGGTACGAGCAGTACTTC CASSVGTGRGYEQYF
TRBJ2-2 - - TRBV9 TGTGCCAGCAGCGTAGGCAGCGCACTGAACACCGGGGAGCTGTTTTTT CASSVGSALNTGELFF
TRBJ2-7 - TRBD2 TRBV7-9 TGTGCCAGCAGCCCAACCTACTGGACTAGCGGCTCCCACGAGCAGTACTTC CASSPTYWTSGSHEQYF
TRBJ2-7 - TRBD1 TRBV5-4 TGTGCCAGCAGCCACCAACAGGGGGTCAACGAGCAGTACTTC CASSHQQGVNEQYF
TRBJ2-7 - - TRBV4-1 TGCGCCAGCAGCCAAGGCCAGGGGACCTACGAGCAGTACTTC CASSQGQGTYEQYF
TRBJ2-7 many - TRBV27 TGTGCCAGCAGTTCTGACAGGAGCTCCTACGAGCAGTACTTC CASSSDRSSYEQYF
TRBJ2-5 - TRBD2 TRBV30 TGTGCCTGGAGGAGGCGGGAGCGCCAAGAGACCCAGTACTTC CAWRRRERQETQYF
TRBJ2-7 - TRBD2 TRBV28 TGTGCCACCGCGGCTAGCGGGAGAAGAGGGTCCTACGAGCAGTACTTC CATAASGRRGSYEQYF
TRBJ2-7 - TRBD2 TRBV2 TGTGCCAGCAGTGGGTGGGAGGGCCAATTCGAGCAGTACTTC CASSGWEGQFEQYF
TRBJ2-3 - TRBD1 TRBV19 TGTGCCAGTAGTATTGGGACAGGGGAAGTAGATACGCAGTATTTT CASSIGTGEVDTQYF
TRBJ1-3 - TRBD1 TRBV9 TGTGCCAGCAGCGAGGCAGGGGGTAAAGGGAACACCATATATTTT CASSEAGGKGNTIYF
TRBJ2-7 - - TRBV11-2 TGTGCCAGCAGCTTAGTCCAGGGCGGATCCTACGAGCAGTACTTC CASSLVQGGSYEQYF
TRBJ2-1 - - TRBV7-9 TGTGCCAGCAGCTTCGCAGGGAACAATGAGCAGTTCTTC CASSFAGNNEQFF